Listed below are T cell receptor beta chains from one sample, sequenced in a study of cytomegalovirus exposure and HLA in healthy donors. The protocol was immunoSEQ multiplex PCR, while the TCRdb copy is restricted to in-frame clones and leaves out a portion. Here the sample spans 210,000 or so clones, 77% being singletons. Input material: PBMCs. The receptors derive from a woman aged 55-69 years in good health and CMV-seropositive. Both conserved end residues are part of each CDR3. A clone size is listed for some rows: how often the clone was seen (once, few, many), or a class if it is expanded.

V gene,clone size,CDR3 protein
TRBV28,NA,CASQQDRGHEQYF
TRBV7-2,NA,CASSLSGTDTQYF
TRBV18,once,CASSRAGTGGSTNEKLFF
TRBV28,NA,CASSGSGTGENEQFF
TRBV10-3,NA,CAISEAGLASTDTQYF
TRBV30,NA,CAWRGQGVYYGYTF
TRBV5-1,NA,CASSAMTVINTEAFF
TRBV6-1,NA,CASSGQFQETQYF
TRBV28,NA,CASSFVNEQFF
TRBV7-9,NA,CAFSDSHYGYTF
TRBV4-3,NA,CASSQDTGEEGELFF
TRBV28,NA,CASSFEGGGVNEQFF
TRBV5-1,NA,CASRPIGTSPPFF
TRBV27,NA,CASSGVRGAPYGYTF
TRBV15,NA,CATSRDLEMNTEAFF
TRBV7-2,NA,CASRFIRQGVFF
TRBV6-5,once,CASRQGIEAFF
TRBV19,NA,CASSYTRDRDYEQYF
TRBV23-1,NA,CASSQGGREEDTQYF
TRBV7-8,few,CASSLVSSETQYF